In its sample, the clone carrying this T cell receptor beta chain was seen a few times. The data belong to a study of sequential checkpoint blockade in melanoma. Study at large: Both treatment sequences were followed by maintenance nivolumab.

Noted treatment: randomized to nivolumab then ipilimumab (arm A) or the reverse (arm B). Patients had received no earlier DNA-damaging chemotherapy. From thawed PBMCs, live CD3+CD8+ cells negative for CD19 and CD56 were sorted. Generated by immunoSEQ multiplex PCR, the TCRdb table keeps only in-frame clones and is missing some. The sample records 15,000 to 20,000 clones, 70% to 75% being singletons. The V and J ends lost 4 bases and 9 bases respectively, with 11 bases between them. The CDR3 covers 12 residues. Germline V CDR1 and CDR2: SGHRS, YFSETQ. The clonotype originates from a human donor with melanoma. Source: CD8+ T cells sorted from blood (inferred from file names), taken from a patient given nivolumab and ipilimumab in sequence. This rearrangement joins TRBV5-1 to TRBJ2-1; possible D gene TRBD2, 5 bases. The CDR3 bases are TGCGCCAGCAGCCCGTCGAGCGGTGAGCAGTTCTTC. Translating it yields CASSPSSGEQFF.